In its sample, the clone carrying this TCR beta chain was seen a few times. This entry comes from a study of T cells in Graves' hyperthyroidism and ophthalmopathy. V lost 0 bases, J lost 5 bases, and 11 bases lay in between. Per the germline V gene, CDR1 is MGHRA and CDR2 is YSYEKL. The length of the CDR3 is 14 residues. The source material, RNA transcripts, was used to amplify TCR beta CDR3 regions. With the HTBI primer set, the TCR CDR3 went through a first round of RT-PCR. TCRdb re-analysed the multiplex PCR reads in MiXCR, keeping a single row per CDR3 protein. The table has about 210,000 distinct CDR3 sequences, 17% seen once; the top ten hold approximately 50%. Patients showing uncontrolled infection, other autoimmune disease, pregnancy or lactation were ineligible.

The sequence was obtained from a man aged 45-65 years with Graves' hyperthyroidism. Specimen: blood. The chain recombines TRBV4-1 with TRBJ2-7, with D tentatively TRBD2 (6 bases). CDR3 nucleotides: TGCGCCAGCAGCCAAGATTCTTCGGGGGACGAGCAGTACTTC. Translation gives CASSQDSSGDEQYF.